What follows describes a single TCR beta chain. The data originate from a study of neoadjuvant anti-PD-1 for oral cavity cancer. The protocol was immunoSEQ multiplex PCR, while the TCRdb copy is restricted to in-frame clones and leaves out a portion. Seen here are 68,000 or so clones, roughly 85% observed once, and the top ten hold roughly 3.4%. Described time point: after neoadjuvant nivolumab, at surgical resection. The TCR sequence derives from a person between 40 and 85 years old with oral cavity squamous cell carcinoma. The sample was PBMCs, taken after nivolumab (anti-PD-1) treatment.

CDR3 sequence: CASSPSGLLNTEAFF. CDR3 coding DNA: TGTGCCAGTTCCCCCTCGGGACTCCTGAACACTGAAGCTTTCTTT. The chain links TRBV6-1 to TRBJ1-1; tentative D call: TRBD1 (5 bases). This CDR3 is 15 amino acids long. Trimming shortened V by 9 bases and J by 0 bases, and 17 bases separated the two germline ends. Germline CDR1 reads MNHNS; CDR2 reads SASEGT.